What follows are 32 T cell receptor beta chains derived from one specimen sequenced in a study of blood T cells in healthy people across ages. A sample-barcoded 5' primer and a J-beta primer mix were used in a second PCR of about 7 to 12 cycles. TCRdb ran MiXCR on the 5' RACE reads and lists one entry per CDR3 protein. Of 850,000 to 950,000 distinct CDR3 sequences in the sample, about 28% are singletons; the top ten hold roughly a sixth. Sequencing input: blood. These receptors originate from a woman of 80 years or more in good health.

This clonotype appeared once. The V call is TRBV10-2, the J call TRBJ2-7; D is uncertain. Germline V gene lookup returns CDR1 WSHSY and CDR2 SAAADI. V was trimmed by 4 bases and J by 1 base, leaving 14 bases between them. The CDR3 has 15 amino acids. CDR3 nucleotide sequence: TGCGCCAGCAGTGCTGGGATATTAGGGTCCTACGAGCAGTACTTC. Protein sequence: CASSAGILGSYEQYF.

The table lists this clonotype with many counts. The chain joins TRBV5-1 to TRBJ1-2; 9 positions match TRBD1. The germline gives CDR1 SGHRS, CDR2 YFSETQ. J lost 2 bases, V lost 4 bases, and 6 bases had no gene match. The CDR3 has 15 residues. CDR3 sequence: CASSPLQGANYGYTF. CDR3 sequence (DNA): TGCGCCAGCAGCCCGTTACAGGGGGCGAACTATGGCTACACCTTC.

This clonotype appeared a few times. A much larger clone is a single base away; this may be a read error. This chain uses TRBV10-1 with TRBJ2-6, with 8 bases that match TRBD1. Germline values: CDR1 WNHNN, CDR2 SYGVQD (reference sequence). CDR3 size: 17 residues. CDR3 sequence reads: CASSESTGVGGANVRTF. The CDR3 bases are TGCGCCAGCAGTGAGTCGACAGGGGTCGGTGGGGCCAACGTCCGGACTTTC.

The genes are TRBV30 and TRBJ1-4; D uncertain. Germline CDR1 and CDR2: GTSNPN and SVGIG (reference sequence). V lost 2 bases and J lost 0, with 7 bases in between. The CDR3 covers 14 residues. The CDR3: CAWSTTSTNEKLFF. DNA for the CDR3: TGTGCCTGGAGTACCACCTCAACTAATGAAAAACTGTTTTTT. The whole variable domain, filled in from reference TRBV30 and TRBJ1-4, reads SQTIHQWPATLVQPVGSPLSLECTVEGTSNPNLYWYRQAAGRGLQLLFYSVGIGQISSEVPQNLSASRPQDRQFILSSKKLLLSDSGFYLCAWSTTSTNEKLFFGSGTQLSVL.

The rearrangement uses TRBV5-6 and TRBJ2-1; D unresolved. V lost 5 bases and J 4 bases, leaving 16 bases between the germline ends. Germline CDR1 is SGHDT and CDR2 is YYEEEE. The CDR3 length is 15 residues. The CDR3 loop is CASSPVTQYYNEQFF. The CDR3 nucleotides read TGTGCCAGCAGTCCAGTAACCCAGTATTACAATGAGCAGTTCTTC.

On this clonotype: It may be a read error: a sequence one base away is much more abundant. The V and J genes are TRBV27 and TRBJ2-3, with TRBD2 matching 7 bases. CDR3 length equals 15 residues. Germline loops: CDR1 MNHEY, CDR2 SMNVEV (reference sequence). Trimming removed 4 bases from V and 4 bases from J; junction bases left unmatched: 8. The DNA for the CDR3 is TGTGCCAGCAGTTGGCGACGTACTAGCGCAGATACGCAGTATTTT. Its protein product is CASSWRRTSADTQYF.

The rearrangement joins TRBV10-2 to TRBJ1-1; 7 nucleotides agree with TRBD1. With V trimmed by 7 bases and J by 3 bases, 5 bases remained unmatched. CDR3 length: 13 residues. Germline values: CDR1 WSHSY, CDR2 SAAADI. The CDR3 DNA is TGCGCCAGCACCCAGGGGACAGACACTGAAGCTTTCTTT. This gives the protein CASTQGTDTEAFF.

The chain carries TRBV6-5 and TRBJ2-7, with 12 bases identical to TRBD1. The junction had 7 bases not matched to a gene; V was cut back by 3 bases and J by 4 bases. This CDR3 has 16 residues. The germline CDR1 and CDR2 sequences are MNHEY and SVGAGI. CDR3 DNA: TGTGCCAGCAGTTATCCCGGGACAGGGGGCCAGTACGAGCAGTACTTC. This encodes CASSYPGTGGQYEQYF.

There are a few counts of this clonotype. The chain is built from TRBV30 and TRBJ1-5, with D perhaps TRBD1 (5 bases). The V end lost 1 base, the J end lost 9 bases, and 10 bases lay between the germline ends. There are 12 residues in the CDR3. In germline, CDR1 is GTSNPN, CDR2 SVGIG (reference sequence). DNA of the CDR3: TGTGCCTGGAGTGGAGGGGACCCGCCCCAGCATTTT. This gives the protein CAWSGGDPPQHF.

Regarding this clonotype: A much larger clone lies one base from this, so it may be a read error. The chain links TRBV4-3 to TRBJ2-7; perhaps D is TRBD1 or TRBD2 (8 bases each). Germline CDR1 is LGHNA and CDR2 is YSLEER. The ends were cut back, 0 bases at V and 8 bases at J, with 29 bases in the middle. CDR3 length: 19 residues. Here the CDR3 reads CASSQDRGLAGPPGGKQYF. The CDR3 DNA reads TGCGCCAGCAGCCAAGATCGGGGGCTAGCGGGTCCCCCAGGGGGCAAGCAGTACTTC.

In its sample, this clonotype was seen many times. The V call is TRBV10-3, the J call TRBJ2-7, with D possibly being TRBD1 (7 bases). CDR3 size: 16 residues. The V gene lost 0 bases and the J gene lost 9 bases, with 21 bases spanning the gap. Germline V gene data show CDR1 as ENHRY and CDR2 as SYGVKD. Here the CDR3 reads CAISESTLSGGRGQYF. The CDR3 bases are TGTGCCATCAGTGAGTCGACTCTATCAGGGGGGCGCGGGCAGTACTTC.

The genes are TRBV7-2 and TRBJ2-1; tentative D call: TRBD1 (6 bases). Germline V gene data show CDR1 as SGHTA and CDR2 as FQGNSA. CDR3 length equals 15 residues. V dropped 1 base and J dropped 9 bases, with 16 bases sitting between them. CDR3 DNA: TGTGCCAGCAGCTTAGTTTCAGGGGCTGTTGTTGAGCAGTTCTTC. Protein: CASSLVSGAVVEQFF.

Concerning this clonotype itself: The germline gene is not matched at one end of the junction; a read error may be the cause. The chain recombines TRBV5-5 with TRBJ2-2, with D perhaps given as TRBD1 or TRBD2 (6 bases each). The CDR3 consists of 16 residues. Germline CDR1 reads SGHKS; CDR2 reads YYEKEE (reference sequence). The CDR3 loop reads CAGSRDLGGRTGELFF. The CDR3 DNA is TGTGCCGGCAGCCGCGATCTTGGGGGGCGTACCGGGGAGCTGTTTTTT.

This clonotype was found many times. The DNA of the CDR3 is TGTGCCAGCAGTCCCCTTGGCGGGGGGAACACTGAAGCTTTCTTT. This codes for CASSPLGGGNTEAFF. The chain carries TRBV12-3 or TRBV12-4 and TRBJ1-1, with D possibly being TRBD1 (5 bases). Trimming cost V 5 bases and J 1 base, with 14 bases left between them. The CDR3 covers 15 residues.

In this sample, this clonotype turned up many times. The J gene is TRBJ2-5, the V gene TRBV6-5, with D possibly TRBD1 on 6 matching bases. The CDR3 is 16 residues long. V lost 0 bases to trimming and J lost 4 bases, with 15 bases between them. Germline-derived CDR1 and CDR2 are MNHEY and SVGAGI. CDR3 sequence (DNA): TGTGCCAGCAGTTACTCGAAATTCCAGGGGCGAGAGACCCAGTACTTC. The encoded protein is CASSYSKFQGRETQYF.

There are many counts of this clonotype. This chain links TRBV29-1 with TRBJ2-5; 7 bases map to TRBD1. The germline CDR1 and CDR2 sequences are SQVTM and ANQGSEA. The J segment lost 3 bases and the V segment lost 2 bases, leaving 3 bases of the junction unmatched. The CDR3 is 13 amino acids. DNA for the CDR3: TGCAGCGTTGAAAGGGGGCCGAAAGAGACCCAGTACTTC. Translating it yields CSVERGPKETQYF.

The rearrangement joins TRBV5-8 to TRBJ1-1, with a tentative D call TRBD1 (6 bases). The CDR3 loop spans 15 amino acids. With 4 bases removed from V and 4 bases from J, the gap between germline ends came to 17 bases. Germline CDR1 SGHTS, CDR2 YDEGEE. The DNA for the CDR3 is TGTGCCAGCAGCGCTGGAGTCAGGGGAATCACTGAAGCTTTCTTT. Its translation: CASSAGVRGITEAFF. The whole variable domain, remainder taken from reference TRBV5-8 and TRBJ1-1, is EAGVTQSPTHLIKTRGQQATLRCSPISGHTSVYWYQQALGLGLQFLLWYDEGEERNRGNFPPRFSGRQFPNYSSELNVNALELEDSALYLCASSAGVRGITEAFFGQGTRLTVV.

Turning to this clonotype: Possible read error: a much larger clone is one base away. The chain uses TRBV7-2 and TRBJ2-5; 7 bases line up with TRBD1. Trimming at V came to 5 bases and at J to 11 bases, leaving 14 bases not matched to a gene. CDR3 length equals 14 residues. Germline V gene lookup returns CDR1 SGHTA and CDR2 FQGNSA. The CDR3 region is CASSGDSYYNEQYF. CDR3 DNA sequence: TGTGCCAGCAGCGGGGACAGTTACTACAATGAGCAGTACTTC.

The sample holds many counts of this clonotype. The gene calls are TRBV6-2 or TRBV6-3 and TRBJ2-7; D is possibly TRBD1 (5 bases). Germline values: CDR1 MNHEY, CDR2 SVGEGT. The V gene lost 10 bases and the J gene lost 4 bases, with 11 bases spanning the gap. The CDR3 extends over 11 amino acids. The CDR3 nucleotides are TGTGCCATCAGGACATTATACGAGCAGTACTTC. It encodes CAIRTLYEQYF.

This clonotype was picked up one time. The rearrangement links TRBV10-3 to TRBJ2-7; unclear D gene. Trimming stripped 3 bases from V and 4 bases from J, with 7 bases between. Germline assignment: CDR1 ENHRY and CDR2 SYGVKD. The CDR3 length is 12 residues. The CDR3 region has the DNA TGTGCCATCAGTGACTCAAATTACGAGCAGTACTTC. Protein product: CAISDSNYEQYF.

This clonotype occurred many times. CDR3 protein: CASREDRGRETQYF. The CDR3 bases are TGTGCCAGCAGGGAGGACAGGGGGCGGGAGACCCAGTACTTC. The chain has TRBV6-1 and TRBJ2-5; 11 bases match TRBD1. CDR1 is MNHNS and CDR2 is SASEGT in the germline V gene. The CDR3 runs 14 residues. Losses at the gene ends were 6 bases for V and 5 bases for J; bases not matched to a gene: 5.

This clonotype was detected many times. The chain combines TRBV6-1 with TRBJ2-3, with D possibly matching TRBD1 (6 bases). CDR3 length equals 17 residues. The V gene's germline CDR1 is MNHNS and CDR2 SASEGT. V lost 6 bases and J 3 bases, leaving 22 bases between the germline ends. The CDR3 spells CASSPRGHLSRTDTQYF. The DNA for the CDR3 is TGTGCCAGCAGCCCTAGGGGACATCTCAGCCGAACAGATACGCAGTATTTT.

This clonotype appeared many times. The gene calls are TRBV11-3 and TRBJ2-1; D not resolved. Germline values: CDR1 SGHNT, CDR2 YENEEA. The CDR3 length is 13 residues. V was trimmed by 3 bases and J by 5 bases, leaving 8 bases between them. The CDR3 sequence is CASSLEQNNEQFF. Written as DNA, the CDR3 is TGTGCCAGCAGCTTGGAGCAGAACAATGAGCAGTTCTTC.

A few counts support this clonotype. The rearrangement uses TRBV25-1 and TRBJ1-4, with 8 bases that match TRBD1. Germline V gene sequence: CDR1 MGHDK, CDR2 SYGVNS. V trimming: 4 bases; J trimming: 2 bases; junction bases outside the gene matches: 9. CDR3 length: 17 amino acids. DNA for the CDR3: TGTGCCAGCAGTGTTGCAGGGGGCGGTTCCACTAATGAAAAACTGTTTTTT. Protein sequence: CASSVAGGGSTNEKLFF.

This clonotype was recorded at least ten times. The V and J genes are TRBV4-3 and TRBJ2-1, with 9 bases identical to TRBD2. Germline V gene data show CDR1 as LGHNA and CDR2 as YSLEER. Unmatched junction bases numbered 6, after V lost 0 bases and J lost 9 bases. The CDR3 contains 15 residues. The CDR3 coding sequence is TGCGCCAGCAGCCAAGATATAAGCGGGGGGCGTGAGCAGTTCTTC. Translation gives CASSQDISGGREQFF.

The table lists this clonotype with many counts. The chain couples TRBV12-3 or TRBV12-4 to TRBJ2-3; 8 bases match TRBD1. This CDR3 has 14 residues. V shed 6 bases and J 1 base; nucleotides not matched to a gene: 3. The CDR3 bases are TGTGCCAGCAGGGAGACAGGGGGCACAGATACGCAGTATTTT. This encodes CASRETGGTDTQYF.

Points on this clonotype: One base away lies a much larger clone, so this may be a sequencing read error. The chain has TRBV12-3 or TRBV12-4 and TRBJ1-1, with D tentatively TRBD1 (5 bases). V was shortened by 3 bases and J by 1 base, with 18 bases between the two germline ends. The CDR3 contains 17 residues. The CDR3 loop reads CASSLGPRGVGNTEAFF. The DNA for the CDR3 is TGTGCCAGCAGTTTGGGGCCGCGTGGGGTGGGGAACACTGAAGCTTTCTTT.

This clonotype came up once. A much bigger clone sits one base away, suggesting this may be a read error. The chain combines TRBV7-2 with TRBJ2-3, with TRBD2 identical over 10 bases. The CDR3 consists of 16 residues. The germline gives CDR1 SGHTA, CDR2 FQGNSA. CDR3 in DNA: TGTGCCAGCAGCTTTAGCGGGGGGCCTAGCACAGATACGCACTATTTT. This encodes CASSFSGGPSTDTHYF. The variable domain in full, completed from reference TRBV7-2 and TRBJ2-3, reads GAGVSQSPSNKVTEKGKDVELRCDPISGHTALYWYRQSLGQGLEFLIYFQGNSAPDKSGLPSDRFSAERTGGSVSTLTIQRTQQEDSAVYLCASSFSGGPSTDTHYFGPGTRLTVL.

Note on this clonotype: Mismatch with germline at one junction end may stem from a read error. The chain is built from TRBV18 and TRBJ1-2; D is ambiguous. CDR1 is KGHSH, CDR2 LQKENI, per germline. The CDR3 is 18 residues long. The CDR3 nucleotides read TGTGCCAGCTCACCACAGGCTATCTCGGGGAAGACTAACTATGGTTACACCTTC. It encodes CASSPQAISGKTNYGYTF.

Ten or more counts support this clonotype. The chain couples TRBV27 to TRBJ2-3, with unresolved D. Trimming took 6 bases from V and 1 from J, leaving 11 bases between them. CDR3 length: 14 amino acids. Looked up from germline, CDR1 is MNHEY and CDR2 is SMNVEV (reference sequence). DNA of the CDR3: TGTGCCAGCAGGAAGAGTGGGCGCACAGATACGCAGTATTTT. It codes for CASRKSGRTDTQYF.

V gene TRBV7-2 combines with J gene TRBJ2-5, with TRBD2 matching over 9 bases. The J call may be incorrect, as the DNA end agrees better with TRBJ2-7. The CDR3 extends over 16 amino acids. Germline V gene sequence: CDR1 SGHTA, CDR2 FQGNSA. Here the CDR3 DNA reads TGTGCCAGCAGCTTAGCGGTAGGAGCGGGAGGACACGAGCAGTACTTC. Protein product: CASSLAVGAGGHEQYF.

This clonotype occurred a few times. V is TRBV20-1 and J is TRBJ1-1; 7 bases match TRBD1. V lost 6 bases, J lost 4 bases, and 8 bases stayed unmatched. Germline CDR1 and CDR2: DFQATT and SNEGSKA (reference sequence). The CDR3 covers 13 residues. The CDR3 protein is CSAKTQGSTEAFF. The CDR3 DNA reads TGCAGTGCAAAGACACAGGGGAGCACTGAAGCTTTCTTT.